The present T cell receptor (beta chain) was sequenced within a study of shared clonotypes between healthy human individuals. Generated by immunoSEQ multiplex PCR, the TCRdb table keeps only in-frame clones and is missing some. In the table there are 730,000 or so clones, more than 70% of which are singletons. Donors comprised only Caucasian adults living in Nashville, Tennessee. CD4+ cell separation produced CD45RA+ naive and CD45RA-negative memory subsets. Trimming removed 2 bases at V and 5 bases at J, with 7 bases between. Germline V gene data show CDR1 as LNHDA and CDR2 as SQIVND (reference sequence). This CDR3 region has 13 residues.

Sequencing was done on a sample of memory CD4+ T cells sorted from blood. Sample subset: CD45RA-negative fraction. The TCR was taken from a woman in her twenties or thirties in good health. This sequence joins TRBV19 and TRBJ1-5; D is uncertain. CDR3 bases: TGTGCCAGTAGTATACAGGAGTATCAGCCCCAGCATTTT. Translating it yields CASSIQEYQPQHF.